Below, 25 T cell receptor beta chains from the same sample are listed, as sequenced in a study of beta chain features in type 1 diabetes. Expressed TCRB transcripts were sequenced after all isolated RNA was converted to cDNA. Generated by immunoSEQ multiplex PCR, the TCRdb table keeps only in-frame clones and is missing some. The data hold 200,000 to 250,000 clones, with roughly 70% observed a single time. Sequencing used naive CD4+ T cells from blood. These receptors were taken from a man in his thirties or forties in good health.

The genes are TRBV2 and TRBJ2-1; D not resolved. Germline CDR1 and CDR2: SNHLY and FYNNEI. The length of the CDR3 is 15 residues. V lost 7 bases to trimming and J lost 2 bases, with 15 bases between them. CDR3 amino acids: CASTDGGGPYNEQFF. The DNA of the CDR3 is TGTGCCAGCACCGACGGCGGCGGACCCTACAATGAGCAGTTCTTC.

V is TRBV19 and J is TRBJ1-6; 8 bases agree with TRBD1. The CDR3 runs 13 residues. V lost 8 bases and J lost 9; bases outside the gene matches: 6. Germline V CDR1 and CDR2: LNHDA, SQIVND (reference sequence). In DNA form, the CDR3 reads TGTGCCAGTCGACAGGGGATGGGTTCACCCCTCCACTTT. This encodes CASRQGMGSPLHF.

This sequence joins TRBV7-2 and TRBJ1-3; no definite D call. Germline CDR1 SGHTA, CDR2 FQGNSA. This CDR3 is built from 12 residues. V was shortened by 4 bases and J by 5 bases, with 6 bases between the two germline ends. As DNA, the CDR3 is TGTGCCAGCAGCTCCACAAGAAACACCATATATTTT. This gives the protein CASSSTRNTIYF.

V is TRBV7-2 and J is TRBJ1-5; D possibly corresponds to TRBD1 (6 bases). This CDR3 comprises 15 residues. Trimming removed 1 base at V and 2 bases at J, with 9 bases between. Germline CDR1 SGHTA, CDR2 FQGNSA. CDR3 protein: CASSLVEGGNQPQHF. The DNA of the CDR3 is TGTGCCAGCAGCTTAGTTGAGGGGGGCAATCAGCCCCAGCATTTT.

The chain combines TRBV29-1 with TRBJ2-3; D may be TRBD2 (5 bases). The CDR3 spans 14 residues. V was trimmed by 7 bases and J by 4 bases, leaving 18 bases between them. Germline lookup yields CDR1 SQVTM and CDR2 ANQGSEA. The CDR3 sequence: CSAGGLARSDTQYF. In DNA, the CDR3 is TGCAGCGCTGGCGGGCTAGCTCGGTCAGATACGCAGTATTTT.

V usage is TRBV25-1 and J usage is TRBJ2-3; D uncertain. The CDR3 contains 14 residues. Trimming pared 2 bases from V and 1 base from J, leaving 7 bases between. The germline V gene encodes CDR1 MGHDK and CDR2 SYGVNS. The CDR3 sequence: CASSEHGGTDTQYF. For the CDR3, the DNA is TGTGCCAGCAGTGAACATGGGGGCACAGATACGCAGTATTTT.

This chain links TRBV7-9 with TRBJ2-7; possibly TRBD1 or TRBD2 for D (5 bases each). Looked up from germline, CDR1 is SEHNR and CDR2 is FQNEAQ (reference sequence). The CDR3 is made up of 13 amino acids. V was clipped by 3 bases and J by 3 bases, with 9 bases between them. The CDR3 loop is CASSFGGGYEQYF. The CDR3 DNA is TGTGCCAGCAGCTTCGGTGGGGGCTACGAGCAGTACTTC.

This clone was counted a few times. This rearrangement joins TRBV30 to TRBJ1-2, with D hard to call. The CDR3 consists of 13 residues. Deletions cut 2 bases from V and 2 bases from J, with 9 bases between. Germline CDR1 is GTSNPN and CDR2 is SVGIG (reference sequence). In DNA form, the CDR3 reads TGTGCCTGGAGTTCCCTGGACAACTATGGCTACACCTTC. Translated: CAWSSLDNYGYTF.

In this sample, this clone turned up a few times. V usage is TRBV29-1 and J usage is TRBJ2-3; D call uncertain. CDR1 SQVTM and CDR2 ANQGSEA come from the germline V gene. V was shortened by 3 bases and J by 4 bases, with 23 bases between the two germline ends. The CDR3 is 17 amino acids. The CDR3 loop is CSVEEQVLWFSADTQYF. The CDR3 DNA reads as TGCAGCGTTGAGGAGCAGGTTTTATGGTTCTCCGCAGATACGCAGTATTTT.

This clone has a handful of counts. The chain carries TRBV10-3 and TRBJ2-2; 7 bases map to TRBD1. Germline V CDR1 and CDR2: ENHRY, SYGVKD. CDR3 size: 12 residues. Trimming at V came to 9 bases and at J to 6 bases, leaving 4 bases not matched to a gene. CDR3 region: CAIRGGPGELFF. For the CDR3, the DNA is TGTGCCATTAGAGGGGGCCCCGGGGAGCTGTTTTTT.

The chain has TRBV25-1 and TRBJ2-5; D is uncertain. The germline V and J ends were trimmed by 5 bases and 5 bases, with 9 bases remaining between them. CDR1 and CDR2 (germline): MGHDK, SYGVNS. The CDR3 length is 12 residues. In DNA form, the CDR3 reads TGTGCCAGCAGTATGGGATCCGAGACCCAGTACTTC. It translates to CASSMGSETQYF.

Points on this clone: A read error may produce the germline difference seen at one junction end. This rearrangement joins TRBV4-3 to TRBJ2-1; D ambiguous. CDR3 length: 12 residues. The germline V gene has CDR1 LGHNA and CDR2 YSLEER. CDR3 sequence: CASSQVYNEQLF. The DNA for the CDR3 is TGCGCCAGCAGCCAAGTATACAATGAGCAGCTCTTC.

This clone has more than one count but fewer than ten. The V call is TRBV29-1, the J call TRBJ2-2; D might be TRBD1 (6 bases). Germline CDR1 SQVTM, CDR2 ANQGSEA. The CDR3 length is 14 residues. The V gene lost 6 bases and the J gene lost 7 bases, with 18 bases spanning the gap. The CDR3 DNA follows: TGCAGCGTAACTATCGGACAGATAATCGGGGAGCTGTTTTTT. Translating it yields CSVTIGQIIGELFF.

The chain couples TRBV9 to TRBJ2-5; D is ambiguous. Germline V gene sequence: CDR1 SGDLS, CDR2 YYNGEE. CDR3 length equals 14 residues. V was clipped by 3 bases and J by 5 bases, with 14 bases between them. This chain's CDR3 is CASSAGMVGETQYF. In DNA form, the CDR3 reads TGTGCCAGCAGCGCGGGTATGGTGGGGGAGACCCAGTACTTC.

The chain recombines TRBV29-1 with TRBJ2-1, with D possibly matching TRBD2 (5 bases). This CDR3 is built from 16 residues. Deletions cut 0 bases from V and 8 bases from J, with 20 bases between. Germline CDR1 SQVTM, CDR2 ANQGSEA. The CDR3 reads CSVEDRAVPTGDEQFF. The CDR3 DNA is TGCAGCGTTGAAGATCGTGCGGTACCCACCGGGGATGAGCAGTTCTTC.

This chain uses TRBV7-2 with TRBJ2-1; 8 bases map to TRBD2. Trimming at V came to 2 bases and at J to 7 bases, leaving 4 bases not matched to a gene. The CDR3 covers 14 residues. Germline V lookup: CDR1 SGHTA, CDR2 FQGNSA. Here the CDR3 reads CASSLTGGTNEQFF. As DNA, the CDR3 is TGTGCCAGCAGCTTAACGGGAGGGACGAATGAGCAGTTCTTC.

This chain uses TRBV13 with TRBJ2-1; 10 positions match TRBD2. This CDR3 is 15 amino acids long. The V segment lost 3 bases and the J segment 4 bases; nucleotides outside the gene matches: 3. Germline CDR1 reads PRHDT; CDR2 reads FYEKMQ (reference sequence). For the CDR3, the DNA is TGTGCCAGCAGCTTGACTAGCGGGCGGTACAATGAGCAGTTCTTC. As protein: CASSLTSGRYNEQFF.

A few counts support this clone. The rearrangement links TRBV10-3 to TRBJ2-3, with 9 nucleotides matching TRBD2. The CDR3 is 15 amino acids. Germline V gene sequence: CDR1 ENHRY, CDR2 SYGVKD. J gave up 5 bases and V 3 bases, and 6 bases lay outside the gene matches. The CDR3 sequence: CAISEVAGGRDTQYF. The CDR3 DNA is TGTGCCATCAGTGAAGTGGCGGGGGGGAGAGATACGCAGTATTTT.

The rearrangement joins TRBV29-1 to TRBJ2-3; 11 positions match TRBD2. The CDR3 consists of 13 residues. The V gene end was trimmed by 5 bases and the J gene end by 5 bases; junction bases not matched to a gene: 3. In germline, CDR1 is SQVTM, CDR2 ANQGSEA. Written as DNA, the CDR3 is TGCAGCGTTCTGGGACTAGCGGTAGATACGCAGTATTTT. It is translated as CSVLGLAVDTQYF.

With regard to this clone: At one of its ends the junction is not consistent with the germline gene, which may arise from a read error. The chain is built from TRBV4-2 and TRBJ2-7, with TRBD1 as a possible D gene (6 bases). Germline V gene lookup returns CDR1 LGHNA and CDR2 YNFKEQ. The CDR3 consists of 15 residues. CDR3 region: CASSPRGQISYEQCF. The CDR3 region has the DNA TGTGCCAGCAGCCCCAGGGGTCAGATATCCTACGAGCAGTGCTTC.

The chain recombines TRBV7-9 with TRBJ2-7, with D possibly being TRBD2 (5 bases). Trimming took off 1 base at V and 9 bases at J, with 13 bases between the two ends. This CDR3 spans 13 amino acids. Germline CDR1 and CDR2: SEHNR and FQNEAQ (reference sequence). CDR3 nucleotides: TGTGCCAGCAGCTTAGGGCACCTCGGAGGGCAGTACTTC. It specifies CASSLGHLGGQYF.

The chain combines TRBV29-1 with TRBJ1-2; D uncertain. CDR1 is SQVTM and CDR2 is ANQGSEA in the germline V gene. With 7 bases removed from V and 7 bases from J, the gap between germline ends came to 19 bases. The CDR3 has 13 amino acids. The CDR3 loop is CSGKDLIGGGYTF. The CDR3 DNA reads as TGCAGCGGGAAGGACCTCATCGGCGGTGGCTACACCTTC.

Comment on this clone: In this CDR3 the conserved last residue, phenylalanine or tryptophan, is missing, so a read error is likely. No DNA is shown, since the ends of the CDR3 on it are uncertain; the CDR3 is the one TCRdb lists. The chain joins TRBV21-1 to TRBJ2-7. TRBV21-1 is described as a pseudogene. Counting both end residues, the CDR3 totals 11 amino acids. The chain's CDR3 is CASSTFVEGQG.

Notes on this clone: Other DNA sequences in the sample encode the same CDR3. The rearrangement links TRBV20-1 to TRBJ2-1; no clear D. Germline CDR1 reads DFQATT; CDR2 reads SNEGSKA (reference sequence). Trimming took 2 bases from V and 5 from J, leaving 4 bases between them. This CDR3 has 11 amino acids. CDR3 DNA sequence: TGCAGTGCTAGATCCGACAATGAGCAGTTCTTC. Translation: CSARSDNEQFF.

V is TRBV30 and J is TRBJ1-6; D is undetermined. V lost 2 bases to trimming and J lost 9 bases, with 11 bases between them. The CDR3 is 13 amino acids. Germline V CDR1 and CDR2: GTSNPN, SVGIG (reference sequence). CDR3 region: CAWSSLAPSPLHF. As DNA, the CDR3 is TGTGCCTGGAGTTCGTTAGCCCCTTCACCCCTCCACTTT. Based on the CDR3 plus reference TRBV30 and TRBJ1-6, the full variable domain is SQTIHQWPATLVQPVGSPLSLECTVEGTSNPNLYWYRQAAGRGLQLLFYSVGIGQISSEVPQNLSASRPQDRQFILSSKKLLLSDSGFYLCAWSSLAPSPLHFGNGTRLTVT.